The sequence of this TCR beta chain was determined in a study of blood T cell repertoires in COVID-19. Turning to the study itself: Sample material is recorded as cDNA or gDNA derived from T cells, B-cell-depleted T cells, or PBMCs.

Assay: immunoSEQ multiplex PCR; the TCRdb copy retains only in-frame clones and omits some. The profile shows around 160,000 clones, roughly 86% of them singletons. This TCR came from a man between 18 and 35 years old with acute or convalescent COVID-19. Sequenced input: peripheral blood.

The CDR3 reads CASSDGDSTEAFF. In nucleotides, the CDR3 is TGTGCCAGCAGTGACGGAGATTCCACTGAAGCTTTCTTT. J is TRBJ1-1 and V is TRBV6-4; D is uncertain. Germline lookup yields CDR1 MRHNA and CDR2 SNTAGT. V was pared by 2 bases and J by 4 bases, with 8 bases between. The CDR3 is 13 residues long.